Listed below are T cell receptor beta chains from one sample, sequenced in a study of shared clonotypes between healthy human individuals. Sequenced by immunoSEQ multiplex PCR; TCRdb stores in-frame clones only, minus some. The data hold about 2.4 million clones, with 80% to 95% observed a single time. Sample: naive CD4+ T cells from PBMCs. The receptor set was obtained from a man between 18 and 29 years old in good health. Some clones in this sample may be carry-over from other donors' samples. Both conserved end residues are part of each CDR3. Fields, in order: clone size, D gene, J gene, V gene, CDR3 protein, CDR3 DNA. A D gene is named only where the DNA matches it firmly. The listing skips clone size in some rows; elsewhere it reads once, few, many or a size class.

>-|TRBD2|TRBJ2-7|TRBV6-1
CASSGKTSGGYEQYF
TGTGCCAGCAGTGGAAAGACTAGCGGAGGCTACGAGCAGTACTTC
>-|TRBD1|TRBJ1-1|TRBV5-4
CASSLGFDATGGQEAFF
TGTGCCAGCAGCTTGGGATTCGATGCGACAGGGGGCCAAGAAGCTTTCTTT
>few|-|TRBJ1-1|TRBV30
CAWIPLVREGRDTEAFF
TGTGCCTGGATACCTTTGGTTAGAGAGGGAAGGGACACTGAAGCTTTCTTT
>-|-|TRBJ2-6|TRBV5-1
CASAQGSGLGANVLTF
TGCGCCAGCGCCCAGGGGTCGGGCCTCGGGGCCAACGTCCTGACTTTC
>-|-|TRBJ2-1|TRBV29-1
CSAGNNEQFF
TGCAGCGCCGGCAACAATGAGCAGTTCTTC
>-|TRBD2|TRBJ2-2|TRBV27
CASSFGRVNTGELFF
TGTGCCAGCAGTTTTGGGAGGGTGAACACCGGGGAGCTGTTTTTT
>-|TRBD1|TRBJ2-3|TRBV5-1
CASSVTGGRADTQYF
TGCGCCAGCAGCGTGACAGGGGGACGAGCAGATACGCAGTATTTT
>-|TRBD1|TRBJ1-5|TRBV19
CASSPGTGRGQPQHF
TGTGCCAGTAGTCCTGGGACAGGGAGAGGGCAGCCCCAGCATTTT
>-|TRBD1|TRBJ1-4|TRBV28
CASSSQGGLNEKLFF
TGTGCCAGCAGTTCCCAGGGGGGTCTTAATGAAAAACTGTTTTTT
>-|TRBD2|TRBJ2-1|TRBV29-1
CSVPSGRIYNEQFF
TGCAGCGTTCCGAGCGGGAGGATCTACAATGAGCAGTTCTTC
>-|TRBD1|TRBJ1-1|TRBV5-4
CASSFPGQGLEDTEAFF
TGTGCCAGCAGCTTCCCGGGACAGGGTTTGGAGGACACTGAAGCTTTCTTT
>-|-|TRBJ1-3|TRBV19
CASSEPTWIRNTIYF
TGTGCCAGTAGTGAACCGACGTGGATCAGAAACACCATATATTTT
>-|-|TRBJ2-3|TRBV7-2
CASSLGSGTDTQYF
TGTGCCAGCAGCTTAGGGAGCGGCACAGATACGCAGTATTTT
>-|-|TRBJ2-5|TRBV19
CASSIGLKETQYF
TGTGCCAGTAGTATCGGACTCAAAGAGACCCAGTACTTC
>-|-|TRBJ2-7|TRBV29-1
CSVQNYEQYF
TGCAGCGTCCAAAACTACGAGCAGTACTTC
>-|TRBD2|TRBJ2-3|TRBV2
CASTREGDTQYF
TGTGCCAGCACCCGGGAGGGAGATACGCAGTATTTT
>-|-|TRBJ2-7|TRBV4-3
CASSQGLEGNEQYF
TGCGCCAGCAGCCAGGGTCTTGAGGGGAACGAGCAGTACTTC
>-|TRBD2|TRBJ2-7|TRBV18
CASSPRLAGASEQYF
TGTGCCAGCTCCCCCAGACTAGCGGGAGCCTCCGAGCAGTACTTC
>-|-|TRBJ2-3|TRBV15
CATSRVLGSTDTQYF
TGTGCCACCAGCAGAGTTCTCGGTAGCACAGATACGCAGTATTTT
>-|-|TRBJ2-5|TRBV18
CASSPGAQETQYF
TGTGCCAGCTCACCAGGGGCCCAAGAGACCCAGTACTTC
>-|TRBD2|TRBJ2-5|TRBV6-1
CASRSGRAGETQYF
TGTGCCAGCAGAAGCGGGAGGGCCGGAGAGACCCAGTACTTC
>-|-|TRBJ2-7|TRBV11-3
CASSLVGVDYEQYF
TGTGCCAGCAGCTTAGTAGGGGTCGACTACGAGCAGTACTTC
>-|TRBD2|TRBJ2-3|TRBV7-9
CASSPAAGDTDTQYF
TGTGCCAGCAGCCCCGCAGCGGGAGACACAGATACGCAGTATTTT
>-|-|TRBJ1-4|TRBV5-1
CASTPSGAMAEKLFF
TGCGCCAGCACCCCAAGTGGGGCCATGGCTGAAAAACTGTTTTTT
>-|-|TRBJ2-7|TRBV2
CASNSANYEQYF
TGTGCCAGCAATAGCGCGAACTACGAGCAGTACTTC
>-|-|TRBJ1-4|TRBV4-1
CASSQDQGARGEKLFF
TGCGCCAGCAGCCAAGATCAAGGGGCGCGGGGTGAAAAACTGTTTTTT
>-|TRBD1|TRBJ1-4|TRBV18
CASSMAGQPNEKLFF
TGTGCCAGCTCAATGGCGGGACAGCCTAATGAAAAACTGTTTTTT
>-|-|TRBJ2-3|TRBV28
CASSSFLRSRTDTQYF
TGTGCCAGCAGTTCCTTTTTAAGGTCGAGGACAGATACGCAGTATTTT
>once|TRBD1|TRBJ1-1|TRBV18
CASSSGTGVWDTEAFF
TGTGCCAGCTCGTCCGGGACAGGGGTTTGGGACACTGAAGCTTTCTTT
>-|TRBD1|TRBJ1-2|TRBV5-4
CASSRDRDDYGYTF
TGTGCCAGCAGCAGAGACAGGGACGACTATGGCTACACCTTC
>-|-|TRBJ1-2|TRBV28
CASSLIRGQVYGYTF
TGTGCCAGCAGTTTGATCCGGGGGCAGGTCTATGGCTACACCTTC
>-|TRBD1|TRBJ1-4|TRBV5-1
CASSPDRVDEKLFF
TGCGCCAGCAGCCCGGACAGGGTGGATGAAAAACTGTTTTTT
>-|-|TRBJ2-5|TRBV29-1
CSAATAFQETQYF
TGCAGCGCAGCCACAGCTTTTCAAGAGACCCAGTACTTC
>-|-|TRBJ2-1|TRBV6-6
CASKGRGYGEQFF
TGTGCCAGCAAGGGCAGGGGATACGGTGAGCAGTTCTTC
>-|-|TRBJ1-2|TRBV5-1
CASSLDAEGYTF
TGCGCCAGCAGCTTGGACGCGGAGGGCTACACCTTC
>-|TRBD2|TRBJ2-3|TRBV5-5
CASSWPRTSGRGDTQYF
TGTGCCAGCAGCTGGCCGAGGACTAGCGGGAGAGGGGATACGCAGTATTTT
>-|TRBD1|TRBJ1-2|TRBV5-4
CASSSGQTFNYGYTF
TGTGCCAGCAGCTCGGGACAGACTTTTAACTATGGCTACACCTTC
>-|-|TRBJ2-5|TRBV18
CASSPGQAQETQYF
TGTGCCAGCTCACCGGGGCAGGCCCAAGAGACCCAGTACTTC
>-|-|TRBJ2-1|TRBV10-3
CAISPGGGEQFF
TGTGCCATCAGCCCCGGGGGAGGTGAGCAGTTCTTC
>-|TRBD2|TRBJ2-1|TRBV5-5
CASSWESGRARYNEQFF
TGTGCCAGCAGCTGGGAGAGCGGGAGGGCAAGGTACAATGAGCAGTTCTTC